A selection of T cell receptor beta chains follows, all from one sample in a study of blood T cell repertoires in COVID-19. The repertoire was sequenced with immunoSEQ multiplex PCR; TCRdb's copy has only in-frame clones and lacks some. This table holds approximately 350,000 clones, about 86% found once. Sequencing was performed on peripheral blood. These receptors all stem from a man aged 30-40 years with active or convalescent COVID-19. CDR3s include the opening cysteine and the closing phenylalanine or tryptophan. D genes are given only for firm matches. Where a row states a size, it is once, few, many or the class of an expanded clone; other rows omit it.

.,TRBV11-2,TRBJ2-1,.,CASSLGSQSGEQFF,TGTGCCAGCAGCTTAGGATCCCAGAGCGGTGAGCAGTTCTTC
.,TRBV11-2,TRBJ2-5,TRBD2,CASSFWERGQETQYF,TGTGCCAGCAGCTTTTGGGAGCGGGGGCAAGAGACCCAGTACTTC
.,TRBV27,TRBJ2-7,TRBD1,CASRTPGGQGGGEQYF,TGTGCCAGCAGGACCCCAGGGGGACAGGGGGGTGGAGAGCAGTACTTC
.,TRBV6-6,TRBJ1-2,.,CATHLSGGNYGYTF,TGTGCCACGCACCTTTCGGGGGGGAACTATGGCTACACCTTC
.,TRBV4-1,TRBJ2-5,.,CASSQGSGLTWETQYF,TGCGCCAGCAGCCAGGGGAGCGGTCTTACCTGGGAGACCCAGTACTTC
.,TRBV18,TRBJ2-7,.,CASSPGGRNEQYF,TGTGCCAGCTCACCGGGAGGTAGAAACGAGCAGTACTTC
.,TRBV4-1,TRBJ2-4,.,CASSQGLLAKNIQYF,TGCGCCAGCAGCCAAGGTTTACTAGCCAAAAACATTCAGTACTTC
.,TRBV7-9,TRBJ1-1,.,CASSLTQGLGAFF,TGTGCCAGCAGCTTAACACAGGGATTAGGAGCTTTCTTT
.,TRBV14,TRBJ1-1,.,CASSQSLTQAPAFF,TGTGCCAGCAGCCAATCACTCACGCAAGCCCCGGCTTTCTTT
once,TRBV25-1,TRBJ2-1,TRBD2,CASSEPPGGGSYNEQFF,TGTGCCAGCAGTGAACCCCCCGGGGGGGGTTCCTACAATGAGCAGTTCTTC
once,TRBV27,TRBJ1-4,TRBD1,CASRPGTASEKLFF,TGTGCCAGCAGGCCCGGGACAGCTAGTGAAAAACTGTTTTTT
.,TRBV25-1,TRBJ2-1,TRBD1,CASSEAGGEEDEQFF,TGTGCCAGCAGTGAGGCAGGGGGAGAGGAGGATGAGCAGTTCTTC
.,TRBV7-8,TRBJ1-1,TRBD1,CASSLRQGGTEAFF,TGTGCCAGCAGCCTCCGACAGGGTGGCACTGAAGCTTTCTTT
once,TRBV24-1,TRBJ2-7,TRBD2,CATSEAGGTNSYEQYF,TGTGCCACCAGTGAGGCGGGAGGTACGAACTCCTACGAGCAGTACTTC
.,TRBV10-3,TRBJ1-3,TRBD1,CAISVGTDSGNTIYF,TGTGCCATCAGTGTTGGGACAGACTCTGGAAACACCATATATTTT
.,TRBV7-9,TRBJ2-7,TRBD1,CASSSGTEAYEQYF,TGTGCCAGCAGTTCCGGGACAGAAGCCTACGAGCAGTACTTC
.,TRBV14,TRBJ1-1,.,CASSRTGTEAFF,TGTGCCAGCAGCCGCACAGGCACTGAAGCTTTCTTT
.,TRBV2,TRBJ2-2,TRBD1,CASMDRANTGELFF,TGTGCCAGCATGGACAGGGCTAACACCGGGGAGCTGTTTTTT
.,TRBV5-4,TRBJ1-5,TRBD1,CASSQDRTGQPQHF,TGTGCCAGCAGCCAGGACAGGACGGGTCAGCCCCAGCATTTT
.,TRBV30,TRBJ2-5,TRBD2,CAWSPRRGGGGETQYF,TGTGCCTGGAGTCCAAGGCGGGGCGGGGGGGGAGAGACCCAGTACTTC
.,TRBV4-3,TRBJ1-3,.,CASSQDEGERGNTIYF,TGCGCCAGCAGCCAAGATGAAGGAGAGCGCGGAAACACCATATATTTT
.,TRBV10-2,TRBJ2-6,TRBD1,CASSERTGVGSGANVLTF,TGCGCCAGCAGTGAGAGGACAGGGGTGGGATCTGGGGCCAACGTCCTGACTTTC
.,TRBV28,TRBJ2-7,TRBD2,CGTLAANYEQYF,TGTGGTACTCTAGCGGCCAACTACGAGCAGTACTTC
.,TRBV6-2/TRBV6-3,TRBJ1-5,.,CASSYPYGQLLGNQPQHF,TGTGCCAGCAGTTACCCATACGGACAGTTATTGGGCAATCAGCCCCAGCATTTT
.,TRBV2,TRBJ2-7,.,CASSEPGWGEQYF,TGTGCCAGCAGTGAACCGGGGTGGGGCGAGCAGTACTTC
.,TRBV7-2,TRBJ2-3,TRBD1,CASSFLGTGSDTQYF,TGTGCCAGCAGCTTTTTGGGGACAGGTTCGGATACGCAGTATTTT